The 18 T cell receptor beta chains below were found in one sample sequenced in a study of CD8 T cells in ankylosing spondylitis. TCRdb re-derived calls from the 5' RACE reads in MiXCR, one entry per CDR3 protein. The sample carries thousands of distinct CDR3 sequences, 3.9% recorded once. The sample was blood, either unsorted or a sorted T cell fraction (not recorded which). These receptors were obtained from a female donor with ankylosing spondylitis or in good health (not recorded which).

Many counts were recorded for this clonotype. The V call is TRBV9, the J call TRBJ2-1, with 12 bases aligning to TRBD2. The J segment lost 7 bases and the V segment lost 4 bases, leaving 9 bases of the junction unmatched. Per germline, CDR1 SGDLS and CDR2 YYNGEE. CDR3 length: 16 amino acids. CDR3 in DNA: TGTGCCAGCAGCCTCCGGGCTAGCGGGGGGGGTAATGAGCAGTTCTTC. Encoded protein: CASSLRASGGGNEQFF.

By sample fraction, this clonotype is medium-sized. The CDR3 nucleotides are TGTGCCAGCAGCTCCTGGGGGAGCACTAATGAAAAACTGTTTTTT. Its protein is CASSSWGSTNEKLFF. The V call is TRBV9, the J call TRBJ1-4, with D maybe TRBD1 (5 bases). The germline V gene encodes CDR1 SGDLS and CDR2 YYNGEE. Trimming shortened V by 4 bases and J by 2 bases, and 12 bases separated the two germline ends. The CDR3 covers 15 residues.

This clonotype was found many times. The chain's CDR3 is CASSGLSSGANVLTF. In DNA form, the CDR3 reads TGTGCCAGCAGCGGCCTGTCTTCTGGGGCCAACGTCCTGACTTTC. The V and J genes are TRBV9 and TRBJ2-6, with D hard to call. Per the germline V gene, CDR1 is SGDLS and CDR2 is YYNGEE. The length of the CDR3 is 15 residues. V lost 3 bases and J lost 1, with 8 bases in between.

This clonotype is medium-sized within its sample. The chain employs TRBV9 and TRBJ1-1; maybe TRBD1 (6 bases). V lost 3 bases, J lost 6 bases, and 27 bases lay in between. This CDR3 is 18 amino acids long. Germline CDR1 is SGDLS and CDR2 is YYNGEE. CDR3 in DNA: TGTGCCAGCAGCGAGGCCCCAGGGGATCGCCCAAGATTGCCTGAAGCTTTCTTT. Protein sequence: CASSEAPGDRPRLPEAFF.

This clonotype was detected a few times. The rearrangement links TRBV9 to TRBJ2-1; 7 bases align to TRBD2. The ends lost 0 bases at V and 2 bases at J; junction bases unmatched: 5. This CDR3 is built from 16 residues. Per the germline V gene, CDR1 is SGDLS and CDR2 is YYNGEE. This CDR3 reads CASSVGGRGAYNEQFF. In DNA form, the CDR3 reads TGTGCCAGCAGCGTAGGAGGCCGGGGGGCCTACAATGAGCAGTTCTTC. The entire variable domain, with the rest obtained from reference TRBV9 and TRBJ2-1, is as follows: DSGVTQTPKHLITATGQRVTLRCSPRSGDLSVYWYQQSLDQGLQFLIQYYNGEERAKGNILERFSAQQFPDLHSELNLSSLELGDSALYFCASSVGGRGAYNEQFFGPGTRLTVL.

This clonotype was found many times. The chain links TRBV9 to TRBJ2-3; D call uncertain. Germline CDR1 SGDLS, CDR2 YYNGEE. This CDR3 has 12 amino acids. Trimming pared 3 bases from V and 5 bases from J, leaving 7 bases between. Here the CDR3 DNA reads TGTGCCAGCAGCGGGCACGGAGATACGCAGTATTTT. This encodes CASSGHGDTQYF.

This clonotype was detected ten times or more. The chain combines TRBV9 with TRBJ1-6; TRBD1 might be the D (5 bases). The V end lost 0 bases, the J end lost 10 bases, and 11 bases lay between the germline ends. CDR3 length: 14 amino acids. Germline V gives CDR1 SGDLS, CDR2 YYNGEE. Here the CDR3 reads CASSVVGTESPLHF. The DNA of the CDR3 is TGTGCCAGCAGCGTAGTAGGGACGGAATCACCCCTCCACTTT.

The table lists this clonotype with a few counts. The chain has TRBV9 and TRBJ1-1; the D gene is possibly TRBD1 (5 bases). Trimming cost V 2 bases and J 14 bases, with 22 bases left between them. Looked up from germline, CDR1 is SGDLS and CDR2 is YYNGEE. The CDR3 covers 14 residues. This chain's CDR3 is CASSVTELNTETFF. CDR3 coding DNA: TGTGCCAGCAGCGTGACAGAATTGAACACTGAAACATTCTTT.

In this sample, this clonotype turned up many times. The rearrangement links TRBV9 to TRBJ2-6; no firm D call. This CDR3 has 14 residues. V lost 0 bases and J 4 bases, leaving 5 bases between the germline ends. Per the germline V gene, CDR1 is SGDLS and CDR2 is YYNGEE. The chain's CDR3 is CASSVEYGANVLTF. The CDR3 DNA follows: TGTGCCAGCAGCGTAGAGTACGGGGCCAACGTCCTGACTTTC.

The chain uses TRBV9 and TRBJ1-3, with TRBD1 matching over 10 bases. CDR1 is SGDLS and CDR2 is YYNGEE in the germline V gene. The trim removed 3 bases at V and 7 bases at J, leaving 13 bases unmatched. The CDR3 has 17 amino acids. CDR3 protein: CASSADGGQGYGNTIYF. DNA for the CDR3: TGTGCCAGCAGCGCCGACGGGGGACAGGGGTATGGGAACACCATATATTTT.

In nucleotides, the CDR3 is TGTGCCAGCAGCGTAGGACTAGCGGGGGGCTACGAGCAGTACTTC. The encoded protein is CASSVGLAGGYEQYF. The V gene is TRBV9, the J gene TRBJ2-7; 13 positions match TRBD2. V shed 0 bases and J 3 bases; nucleotides not matched to a gene: 0. The CDR3 contains 15 residues. CDR1 and CDR2 (germline): SGDLS, YYNGEE.

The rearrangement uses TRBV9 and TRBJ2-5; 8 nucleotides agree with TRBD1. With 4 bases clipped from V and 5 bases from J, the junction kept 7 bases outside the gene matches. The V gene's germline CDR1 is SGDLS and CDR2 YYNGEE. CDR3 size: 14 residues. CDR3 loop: CASSPQGAAETQYF. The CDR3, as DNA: TGTGCCAGCAGCCCTCAGGGGGCAGCGGAGACCCAGTACTTC.

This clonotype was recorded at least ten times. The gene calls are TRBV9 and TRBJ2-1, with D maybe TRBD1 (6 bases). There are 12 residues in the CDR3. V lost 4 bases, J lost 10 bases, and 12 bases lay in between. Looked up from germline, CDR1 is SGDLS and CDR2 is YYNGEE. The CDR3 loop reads CASSNRDTEQFF. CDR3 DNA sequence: TGTGCCAGCAGCAACCGGGACACCGAGCAGTTCTTC.

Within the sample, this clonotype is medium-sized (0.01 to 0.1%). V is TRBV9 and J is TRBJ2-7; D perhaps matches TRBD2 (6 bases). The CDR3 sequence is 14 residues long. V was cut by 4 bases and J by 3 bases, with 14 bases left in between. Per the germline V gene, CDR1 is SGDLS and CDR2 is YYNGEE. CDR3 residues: CASSPRLGFYEQYF. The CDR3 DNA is TGTGCCAGCAGCCCCAGACTAGGCTTCTACGAGCAGTACTTC.

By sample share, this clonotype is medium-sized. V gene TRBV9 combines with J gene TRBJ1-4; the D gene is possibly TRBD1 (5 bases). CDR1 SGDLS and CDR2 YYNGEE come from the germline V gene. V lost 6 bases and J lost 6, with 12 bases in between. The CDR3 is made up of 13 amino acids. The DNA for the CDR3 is TGTGCCAGCAACCGGGGGGGGGATGAAAAACTGTTTTTT. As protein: CASNRGGDEKLFF.

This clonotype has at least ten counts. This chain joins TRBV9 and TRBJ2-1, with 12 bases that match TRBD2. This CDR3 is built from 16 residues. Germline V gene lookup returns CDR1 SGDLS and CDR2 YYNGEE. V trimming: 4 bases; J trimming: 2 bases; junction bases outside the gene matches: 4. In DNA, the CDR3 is TGTGCCAGCAGCCCCTGGACTAGCGGGGCCTACAATGAGCAGTTCTTC. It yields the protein CASSPWTSGAYNEQFF.

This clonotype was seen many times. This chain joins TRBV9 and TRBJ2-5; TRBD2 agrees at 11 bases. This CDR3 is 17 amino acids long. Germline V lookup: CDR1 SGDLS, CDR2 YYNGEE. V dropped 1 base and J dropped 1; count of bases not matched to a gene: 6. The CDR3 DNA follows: TGTGCCAGCAGCGTAAATCCTAGCGGGGGGTCCCAAGAGACCCAGTACTTC. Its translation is CASSVNPSGGSQETQYF.

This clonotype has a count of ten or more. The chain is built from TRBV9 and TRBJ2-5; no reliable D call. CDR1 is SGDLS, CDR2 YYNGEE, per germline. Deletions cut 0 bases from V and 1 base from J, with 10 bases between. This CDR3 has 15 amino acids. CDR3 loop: CASSVGAILQETQYF. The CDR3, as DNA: TGTGCCAGCAGCGTAGGGGCGATTCTCCAAGAGACCCAGTACTTC. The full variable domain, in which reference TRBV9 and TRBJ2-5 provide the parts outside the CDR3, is DSGVTQTPKHLITATGQRVTLRCSPRSGDLSVYWYQQSLDQGLQFLIQYYNGEERAKGNILERFSAQQFPDLHSELNLSSLELGDSALYFCASSVGAILQETQYFGPGTRLLVL.